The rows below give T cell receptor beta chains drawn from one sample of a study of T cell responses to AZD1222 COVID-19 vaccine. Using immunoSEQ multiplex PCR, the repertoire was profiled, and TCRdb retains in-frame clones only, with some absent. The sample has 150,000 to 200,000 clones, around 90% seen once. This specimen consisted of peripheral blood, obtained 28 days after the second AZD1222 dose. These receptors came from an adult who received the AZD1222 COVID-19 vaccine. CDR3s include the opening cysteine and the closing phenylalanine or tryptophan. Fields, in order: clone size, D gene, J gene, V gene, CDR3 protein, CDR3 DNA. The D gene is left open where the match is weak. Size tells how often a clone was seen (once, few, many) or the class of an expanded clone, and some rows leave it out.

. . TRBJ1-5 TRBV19 CASSPLGGEGQPQHF TGTGCCAGTAGTCCTCTGGGAGGCGAGGGTCAGCCCCAGCATTTT
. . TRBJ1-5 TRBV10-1 CASRPVQALGPQHF TGCGCCAGCAGACCCGTACAGGCCTTGGGGCCCCAGCATTTT
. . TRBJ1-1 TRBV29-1 CSVSGLNTEAFF TGCAGCGTCTCCGGCCTTAACACTGAAGCTTTCTTT
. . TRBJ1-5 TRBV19 CASSITGQRIYSNQPQHF TGTGCCAGTAGTATAACCGGACAGAGGATATATAGCAATCAGCCCCAGCATTTT
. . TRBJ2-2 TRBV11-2 CASRLGVITGELFF TGTGCCAGCAGATTAGGAGTTATCACCGGGGAGCTGTTTTTT
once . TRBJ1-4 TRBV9 CASVSIGRGEDEKLFF TGTGCCAGCGTCTCAATCGGTCGGGGGGAAGATGAAAAACTGTTTTTT
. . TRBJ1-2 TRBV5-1 CASSLGQATGYGYTF TGCGCCAGCAGCTTGGGACAGGCTACGGGCTATGGCTACACCTTC
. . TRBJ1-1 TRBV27 CASSLLYPGGGTEAFF TGTGCCAGCAGTTTATTATACCCCGGAGGGGGCACTGAAGCTTTCTTT
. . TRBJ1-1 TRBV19 CASKGWQLNTEAFF TGTGCCAGTAAGGGCTGGCAGTTGAACACTGAAGCTTTCTTT
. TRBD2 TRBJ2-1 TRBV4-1 CASSWGGLADNEQFF TGCGCCAGCAGCTGGGGGGGACTAGCGGACAATGAGCAGTTCTTC
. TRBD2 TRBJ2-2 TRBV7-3 CASSLTGGTPNTGELFF TGTGCCAGCAGCTTAACGGGGGGGACCCCGAACACCGGGGAGCTGTTTTTT
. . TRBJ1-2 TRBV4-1 CASRFEGSGYTF TGCGCCAGCCGGTTCGAGGGTTCTGGCTACACCTTC
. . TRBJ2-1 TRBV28 CASSTPFSYNEQFF TGTGCCAGCAGTACACCCTTCTCCTACAATGAGCAGTTCTTC
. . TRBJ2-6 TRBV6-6 CASSYFGANVLTF TGTGCCAGCAGTTACTTCGGGGCCAACGTCCTGACTTTC
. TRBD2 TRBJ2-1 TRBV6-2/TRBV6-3 CASSYGLAGGNEQFF TGTGCCAGCAGTTACGGCCTAGCGGGAGGCAATGAGCAGTTCTTC
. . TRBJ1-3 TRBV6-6 CASSYSGSSGNTIYF TGTGCCAGCAGTTACTCAGGGTCCTCTGGAAACACCATATATTTT
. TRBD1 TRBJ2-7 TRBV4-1 CASSQDRGTGDYEQYF TGCGCCAGCAGCCAAGATCGCGGGACAGGAGACTACGAGCAGTACTTC
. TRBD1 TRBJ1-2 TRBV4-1 CASSLRPGQGRYGYTF TGCGCCAGCAGCCTAAGGCCGGGACAGGGTCGCTATGGCTACACCTTC
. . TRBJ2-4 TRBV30 CAWRSGAPQNIQYF TGTGCCTGGAGGTCAGGGGCCCCCCAAAACATTCAGTACTTC
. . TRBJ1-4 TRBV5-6 CASSSHGNLATNEKLFF TGTGCCAGCAGCTCGCATGGAAACCTGGCAACTAATGAAAAACTGTTTTTT
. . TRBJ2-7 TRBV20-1 CSARIEYEQYF TGCAGTGCTAGAATAGAGTACGAGCAGTACTTC
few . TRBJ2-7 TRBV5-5 CASSLLGGTYEQYF TGTGCCAGCAGCTTGCTCGGCGGCACCTACGAGCAGTACTTC
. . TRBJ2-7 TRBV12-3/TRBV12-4 CASNKYGAEQYF TGTGCCAGCAATAAATACGGAGCCGAGCAGTACTTC
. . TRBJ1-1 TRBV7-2 CASSLVYRVGDTEAFF TGTGCCAGCAGCTTAGTTTATAGGGTAGGCGACACTGAAGCTTTCTTT
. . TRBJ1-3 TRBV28 CASSTGSYSGNTIYF TGTGCCAGCAGTACCGGCTCCTACTCTGGAAACACCATATATTTT
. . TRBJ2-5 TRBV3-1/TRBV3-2 CASSQGGSYQETQYF TGTGCCAGCAGCCAAGGTGGCAGCTACCAAGAGACCCAGTACTTC
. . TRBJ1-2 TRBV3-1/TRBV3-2 CASSQDLNYGYTF TGTGCCAGCAGCCAAGATTTGAACTATGGCTACACCTTC